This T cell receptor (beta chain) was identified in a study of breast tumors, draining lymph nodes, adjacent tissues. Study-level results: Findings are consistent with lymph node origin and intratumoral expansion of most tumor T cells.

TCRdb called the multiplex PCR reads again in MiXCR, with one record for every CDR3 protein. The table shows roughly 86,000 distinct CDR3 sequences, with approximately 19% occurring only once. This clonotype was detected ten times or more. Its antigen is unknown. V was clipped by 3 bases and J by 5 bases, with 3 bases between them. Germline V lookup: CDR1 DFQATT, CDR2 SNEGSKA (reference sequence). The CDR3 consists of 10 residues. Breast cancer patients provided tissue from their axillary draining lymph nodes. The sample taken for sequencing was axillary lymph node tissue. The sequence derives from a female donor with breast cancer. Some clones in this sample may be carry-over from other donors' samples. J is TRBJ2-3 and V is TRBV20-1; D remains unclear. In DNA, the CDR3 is TGCAGTGCTAGTAAAGATACGCAGTATTTT. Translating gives CSASKDTQYF.